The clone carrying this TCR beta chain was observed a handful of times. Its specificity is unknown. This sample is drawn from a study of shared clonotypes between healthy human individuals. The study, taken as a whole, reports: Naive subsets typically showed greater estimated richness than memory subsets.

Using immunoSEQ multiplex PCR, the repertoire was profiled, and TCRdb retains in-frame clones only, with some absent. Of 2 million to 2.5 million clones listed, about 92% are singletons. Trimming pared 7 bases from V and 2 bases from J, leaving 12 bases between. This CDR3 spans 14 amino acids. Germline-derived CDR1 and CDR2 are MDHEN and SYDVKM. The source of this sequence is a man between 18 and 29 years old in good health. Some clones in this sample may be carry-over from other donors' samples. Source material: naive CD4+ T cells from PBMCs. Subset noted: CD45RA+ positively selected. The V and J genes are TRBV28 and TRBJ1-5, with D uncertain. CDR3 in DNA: TGTGCCAGCATCATAGCTAGTGGCAATCAGCCCCAGCATTTT. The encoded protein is CASIIASGNQPQHF.